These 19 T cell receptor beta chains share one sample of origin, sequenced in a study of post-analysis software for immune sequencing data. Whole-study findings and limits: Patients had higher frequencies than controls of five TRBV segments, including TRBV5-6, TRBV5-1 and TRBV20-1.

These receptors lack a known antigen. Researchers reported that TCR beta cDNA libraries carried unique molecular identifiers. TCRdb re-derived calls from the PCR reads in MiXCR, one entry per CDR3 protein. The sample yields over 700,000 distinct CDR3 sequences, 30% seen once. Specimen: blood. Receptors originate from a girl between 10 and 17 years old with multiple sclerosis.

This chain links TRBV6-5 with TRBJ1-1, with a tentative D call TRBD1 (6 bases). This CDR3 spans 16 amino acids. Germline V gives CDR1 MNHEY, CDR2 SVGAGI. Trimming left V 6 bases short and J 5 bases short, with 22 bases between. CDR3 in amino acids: CASSSPGRGRQTEAFF. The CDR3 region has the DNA TGTGCCAGCAGCTCCCCCGGCAGGGGAAGACAAACTGAAGCTTTCTTT.

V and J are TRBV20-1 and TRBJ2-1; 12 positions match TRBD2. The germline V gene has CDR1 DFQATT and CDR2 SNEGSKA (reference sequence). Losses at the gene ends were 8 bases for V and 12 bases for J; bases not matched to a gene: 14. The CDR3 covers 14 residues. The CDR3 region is CSHPRLAGVEGQFF. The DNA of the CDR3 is TGCAGTCACCCGCGACTAGCGGGAGTGGAGGGGCAGTTCTTC.

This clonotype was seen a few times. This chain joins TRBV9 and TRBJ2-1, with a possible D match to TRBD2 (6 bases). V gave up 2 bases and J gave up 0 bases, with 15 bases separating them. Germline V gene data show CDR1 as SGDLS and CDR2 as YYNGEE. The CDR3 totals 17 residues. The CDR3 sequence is CASSVRSSASSYNEQFF. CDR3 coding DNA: TGTGCCAGCAGCGTCAGATCTAGCGCCAGCTCCTACAATGAGCAGTTCTTC.

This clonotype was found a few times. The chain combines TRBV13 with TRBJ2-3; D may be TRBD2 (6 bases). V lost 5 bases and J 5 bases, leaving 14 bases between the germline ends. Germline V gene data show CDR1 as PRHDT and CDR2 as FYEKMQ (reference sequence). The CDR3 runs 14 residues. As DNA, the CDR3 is TGTGCCAGCAGCCGGAACGGGAGACGAGATACGCAGTATTTT. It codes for CASSRNGRRDTQYF.

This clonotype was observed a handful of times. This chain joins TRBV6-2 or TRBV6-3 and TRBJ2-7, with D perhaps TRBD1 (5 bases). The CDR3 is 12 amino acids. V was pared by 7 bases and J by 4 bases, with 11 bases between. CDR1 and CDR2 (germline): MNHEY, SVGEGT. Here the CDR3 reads CASTQGGYEQYF. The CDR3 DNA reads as TGTGCCAGCACTCAGGGCGGTTACGAGCAGTACTTC.

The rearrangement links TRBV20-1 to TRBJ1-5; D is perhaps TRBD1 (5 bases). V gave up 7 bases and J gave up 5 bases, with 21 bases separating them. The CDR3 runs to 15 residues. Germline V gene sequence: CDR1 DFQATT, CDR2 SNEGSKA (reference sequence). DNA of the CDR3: TGCAGTGTTGCGGGGTCGGGGGTACGCCATCAGCCCCAGCATTTT. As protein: CSVAGSGVRHQPQHF.

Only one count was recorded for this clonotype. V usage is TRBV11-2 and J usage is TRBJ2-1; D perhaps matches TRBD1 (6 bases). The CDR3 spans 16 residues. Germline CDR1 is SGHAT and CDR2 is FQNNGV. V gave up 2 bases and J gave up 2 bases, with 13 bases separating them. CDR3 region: CASSLRTGSAYNEQFF. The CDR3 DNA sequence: TGTGCCAGCAGCTTAAGAACAGGGTCGGCCTACAATGAGCAGTTCTTC.

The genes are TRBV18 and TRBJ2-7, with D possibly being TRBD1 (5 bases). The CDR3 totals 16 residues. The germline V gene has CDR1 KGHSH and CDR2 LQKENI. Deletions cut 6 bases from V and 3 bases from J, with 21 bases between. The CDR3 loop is CASSSGRVSPYYEQYF. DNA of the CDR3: TGTGCCAGCTCCTCGGGCAGGGTATCCCCCTACTACGAGCAGTACTTC.

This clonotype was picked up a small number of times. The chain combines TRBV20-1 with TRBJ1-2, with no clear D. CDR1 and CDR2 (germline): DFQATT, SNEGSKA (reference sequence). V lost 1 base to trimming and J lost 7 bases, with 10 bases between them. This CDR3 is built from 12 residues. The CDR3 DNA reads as TGCAGTGCTAGAGGGCCTGTCGGTGGCTACACCTTC. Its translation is CSARGPVGGYTF.

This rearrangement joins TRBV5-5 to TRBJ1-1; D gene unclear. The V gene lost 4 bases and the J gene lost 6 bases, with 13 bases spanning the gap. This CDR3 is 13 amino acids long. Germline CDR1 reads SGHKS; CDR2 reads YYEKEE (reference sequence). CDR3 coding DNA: TGTGCCAGCAGCCCGAACCGGGTCTCTGAAGCTTTCTTT. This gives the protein CASSPNRVSEAFF.

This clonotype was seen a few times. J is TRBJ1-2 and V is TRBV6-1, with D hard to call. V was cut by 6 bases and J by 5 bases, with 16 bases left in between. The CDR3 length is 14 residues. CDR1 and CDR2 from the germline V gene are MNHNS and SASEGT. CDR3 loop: CASRAAGPLYGYTF. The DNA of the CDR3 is TGTGCCAGCAGAGCGGCCGGGCCGCTTTATGGCTACACCTTC.

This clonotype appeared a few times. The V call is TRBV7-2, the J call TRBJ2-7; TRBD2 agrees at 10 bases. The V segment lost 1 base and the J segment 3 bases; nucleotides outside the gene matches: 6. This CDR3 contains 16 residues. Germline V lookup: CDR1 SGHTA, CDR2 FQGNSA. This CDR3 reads CASSLGTSGTYYEQYF. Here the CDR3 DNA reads TGTGCCAGCAGCTTAGGAACTAGCGGGACGTACTACGAGCAGTACTTC.

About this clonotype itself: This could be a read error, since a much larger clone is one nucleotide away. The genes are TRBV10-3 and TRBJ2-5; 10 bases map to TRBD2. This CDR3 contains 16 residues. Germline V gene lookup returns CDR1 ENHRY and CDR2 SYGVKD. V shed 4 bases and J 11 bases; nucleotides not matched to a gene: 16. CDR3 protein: CAISGPSGSSYNEQYF. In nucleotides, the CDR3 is TGTGCCATCAGTGGGCCTAGCGGGAGCTCCTACAATGAGCAGTACTTC.

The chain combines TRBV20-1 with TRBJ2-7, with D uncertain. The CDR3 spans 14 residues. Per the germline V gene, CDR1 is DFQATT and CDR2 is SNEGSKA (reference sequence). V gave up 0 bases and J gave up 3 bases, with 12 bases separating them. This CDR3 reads CSARDRPTIYEQYF. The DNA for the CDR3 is TGCAGTGCTAGAGATCGGCCGACAATCTACGAGCAGTACTTC.

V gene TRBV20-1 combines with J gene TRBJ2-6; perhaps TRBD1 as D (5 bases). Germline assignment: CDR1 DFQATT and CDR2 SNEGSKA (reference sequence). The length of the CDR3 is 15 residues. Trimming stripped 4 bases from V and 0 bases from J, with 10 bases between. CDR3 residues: CSAKSGSSGANVLTF. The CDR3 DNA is TGCAGTGCTAAATCAGGGTCCTCTGGGGCCAACGTCCTGACTTTC.

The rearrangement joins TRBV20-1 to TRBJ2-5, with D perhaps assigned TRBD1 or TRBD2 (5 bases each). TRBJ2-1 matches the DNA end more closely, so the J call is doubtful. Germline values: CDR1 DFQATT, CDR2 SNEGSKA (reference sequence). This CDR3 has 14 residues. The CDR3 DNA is TGCAGTGCTAGGGGGACGCGAAAACAAGAGACCCAGTTCTTC. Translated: CSARGTRKQETQFF.

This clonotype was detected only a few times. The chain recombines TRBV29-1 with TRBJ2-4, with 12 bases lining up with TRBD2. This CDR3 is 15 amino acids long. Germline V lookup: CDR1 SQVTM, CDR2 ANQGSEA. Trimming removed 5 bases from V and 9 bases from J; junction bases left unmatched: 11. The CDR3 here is CSVPKTSGGGGIQYF. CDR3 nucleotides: TGCAGCGTTCCCAAGACTAGCGGGGGCGGGGGCATTCAGTACTTC.

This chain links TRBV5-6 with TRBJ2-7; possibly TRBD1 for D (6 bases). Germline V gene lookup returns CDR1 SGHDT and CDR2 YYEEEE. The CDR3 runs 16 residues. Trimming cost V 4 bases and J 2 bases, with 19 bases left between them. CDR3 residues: CASSPLTGLPTYEQYF. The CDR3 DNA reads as TGTGCCAGCAGCCCCCTAACAGGGCTGCCTACCTACGAGCAGTACTTC. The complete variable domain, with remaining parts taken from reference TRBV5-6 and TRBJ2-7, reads DAGVTQSPTHLIKTRGQQVTLRCSPKSGHDTVSWYQQALGQGPQFIFQYYEEEERQRGNFPDRFSGHQFPNYSSELNVNALLLGDSALYLCASSPLTGLPTYEQYFGPGTRLTVT.

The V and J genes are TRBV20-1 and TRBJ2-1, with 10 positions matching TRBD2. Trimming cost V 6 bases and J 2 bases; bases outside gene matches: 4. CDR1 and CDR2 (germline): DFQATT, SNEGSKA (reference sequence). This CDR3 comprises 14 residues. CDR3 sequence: CSAEAGGTYNEQFF. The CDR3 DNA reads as TGCAGTGCCGAAGCGGGGGGGACCTACAATGAGCAGTTCTTC.